This note documents a single TCR beta chain sequence. As yet, its antigen is unknown. All donors participated as healthy donors of bone marrow. Nominally healthy donors were sampled, though unrecorded immune exposures were likely. The source of the sample is a study of cytomegalovirus exposure and HLA in healthy donors. Whole-study context: About four fifths of several hundred genotyped donors fell in the Caucasian-associated ancestry cluster. Whole-study results and caveats: Analysis was carried out at a later point, and it linked a missense DCLRE1C variant to TCR beta V- and J-gene trimming.

The CDR3 runs 15 residues. CDR1 SGDLS and CDR2 YYNGEE come from the germline V gene. V lost 0 bases to trimming and J lost 5 bases, with 14 bases between them. PCR involved 60 Vbeta and 13 Jbeta primers. Method: immunoSEQ multiplex PCR; TCRdb's copy keeps in-frame clones and lacks some. The sample has more than 130,000 clones; about 80% are singletons. Material: PBMCs. This chain joins TRBV9 and TRBJ2-5; D possibly corresponds to TRBD2 (5 bases). The sequence derives from a young man in good health and CMV-seronegative. DNA for the CDR3: TGTGCCAGCAGCGTAGGGACTCTTGGGGTGGAGACCCAGTACTTC. It specifies CASSVGTLGVETQYF.